The 28 T cell receptor beta chains below all came from one sample that was sequenced in a study of T cells in Graves' hyperthyroidism and ophthalmopathy. Amplification targeted TCR beta CDR3 regions from RNA transcripts. HTBI primers were the set used in a first-round RT-PCR of the TCR CDR3. TCRdb reanalysed the multiplex PCR reads using MiXCR and keeps one entry per CDR3 protein. The repertoire consists of 650,000 to 850,000 distinct CDR3 sequences, with around 19% occurring once and the leading ten covering 16%. The material sequenced was blood. The receptors were gathered from a woman aged 45-59 years with Graves' hyperthyroidism that later progressed to Graves' ophthalmopathy.

A few counts support this clonotype. The J gene is TRBJ2-1, the V gene TRBV27, with 9 bases identical to TRBD2. J was trimmed by 4 bases and V by 2 bases; bases with no gene match: 3. The length of the CDR3 is 15 residues. The V gene's germline CDR1 is MNHEY and CDR2 SMNVEV (reference sequence). The CDR3 reads CASSLLAGRYNEQFF. Here the CDR3 DNA reads TGTGCCAGCAGTTTACTAGCGGGGAGATACAATGAGCAGTTCTTC.

The chain recombines TRBV4-1 with TRBJ2-1; 8 nucleotides align to TRBD2. V shed 0 bases, J shed 8 bases, and the junction held 6 bases outside the gene matches. The CDR3 is made up of 15 amino acids. CDR1 is MGHRA, CDR2 YSYEKL, per germline. The CDR3 DNA is TGCGCCAGCAGCCAAGAGGGCGGGGGGTGGGATGAGCAGTTCTTC. It translates to CASSQEGGGWDEQFF.

There are a few counts of this clonotype. The chain links TRBV7-9 to TRBJ2-1, with 7 positions matching TRBD1. From germline, CDR1 is SEHNR and CDR2 FQNEAQ (reference sequence). There are 16 residues in the CDR3. J lost 2 bases, V lost 5 bases, and 9 bases had no gene match. CDR3 in DNA: TGTGCCAGCAGCCTTAACATGCAGGGGGCCTACAATGAGCAGTTCTTC. Translating it yields CASSLNMQGAYNEQFF.

The V and J genes are TRBV7-9 and TRBJ2-6; weak D call: TRBD1 (6 bases). Germline-derived CDR1 and CDR2 are SEHNR and FQNEAQ (reference sequence). CDR3 length: 18 residues. V lost 5 bases to trimming and J lost 4 bases, with 21 bases between them. CDR3 bases: TGTGCCAGCAGCGTCCACCTTCTACAGGGATCAGGGGCCAACGTCCTGACTTTC. The encoded protein is CASSVHLLQGSGANVLTF.

The chain combines TRBV6-1 with TRBJ2-5; 8 bases line up with TRBD1. From germline, CDR1 is MNHNS and CDR2 SASEGT. V lost 7 bases and J lost 2; bases outside the gene matches: 12. There are 16 residues in the CDR3. Here the CDR3 DNA reads TGTGCCAGCATAGATTGGACAGGGAGGCATCAAGAGACCCAGTACTTC. Translating it yields CASIDWTGRHQETQYF.

The V and J genes are TRBV10-3 and TRBJ1-1; 10 nucleotides agree with TRBD1. Germline V lookup: CDR1 ENHRY, CDR2 SYGVKD. The CDR3 contains 12 residues. V gave up 4 bases and J gave up 10 bases; unmatched junction bases: 3. CDR3 sequence reads: CAISADRGRAFF. The CDR3 DNA sequence: TGTGCCATCAGTGCCGACAGGGGGCGAGCTTTCTTT.

This clonotype was detected many times. The genes are TRBV4-1 and TRBJ2-7; 9 bases fit TRBD2. Germline lookup yields CDR1 MGHRA and CDR2 YSYEKL. The CDR3 runs to 15 residues. V lost 3 bases and J lost 2; bases outside the gene matches: 5. The chain's CDR3 is CASSHPSGEAYEQYF. The CDR3 nucleotides are TGCGCCAGCAGCCACCCTAGCGGGGAAGCCTACGAGCAGTACTTC.

In its sample, this clonotype was seen many times. This chain joins TRBV20-1 and TRBJ1-1; the D is unclear. CDR1 and CDR2 (germline): DFQATT, SNEGSKA (reference sequence). V gave up 4 bases and J gave up 7 bases, with 13 bases separating them. There are 12 residues in the CDR3. CDR3 nucleotides: TGCAGTGCTACAGCAACGGGATTTGAAGCTTTCTTT. This translates into CSATATGFEAFF.

This clonotype was observed many times. This rearrangement joins TRBV6-1 to TRBJ2-1; a weak D match, TRBD2 (6 bases). V was trimmed by 7 bases and J by 0 bases, leaving 13 bases between them. CDR3 length equals 15 residues. Germline CDR1 MNHNS, CDR2 SASEGT. The CDR3: CASTRRGSSYNEQFF. The DNA of the CDR3 is TGTGCCAGCACCAGACGGGGGAGCTCCTACAATGAGCAGTTCTTC.

This clonotype came up many times. The V gene is TRBV3-1, the J gene TRBJ1-1; unclear D gene. This CDR3 contains 13 residues. Germline-derived CDR1 and CDR2 are LGHDT and YNNKEL (reference sequence). V shed 2 bases and J shed 6 bases, with 10 bases lying between them. The CDR3: CASSQFSIAEAFF. DNA for the CDR3: TGTGCCAGCAGCCAATTTTCGATCGCTGAAGCTTTCTTT. Filled out from reference TRBV3-1 and TRBJ1-1, the complete variable domain reads DTAVSQTPKYLVTQMGNDKSIKCEQNLGHDTMYWYKQDSKKFLKIMFSYNNKELIINETVPNRFSPKSPDKAHLNLHINSLELGDSAVYFCASSQFSIAEAFFGQGTRLTVV.

The chain uses TRBV7-9 and TRBJ1-2; D gene unclear. The CDR3 extends over 15 amino acids. In germline, CDR1 is SEHNR, CDR2 FQNEAQ (reference sequence). Trimming took 7 bases from V and 4 from J, leaving 19 bases between them. CDR3 in DNA: TGTGCCAGCAACGTACCCGGAGACACCTTCTATGGCTACACCTTC. This translates into CASNVPGDTFYGYTF. Combining the CDR3 with reference TRBV7-9 and TRBJ1-2 gives the whole variable domain DTGVSQNPRHKITKRGQNVTFRCDPISEHNRLYWYRQTLGQGPEFLTYFQNEAQLEKSRLLSDRFSAERPKGSFSTLEIQRTEQGDSAMYLCASNVPGDTFYGYTFGSGTRLTVV.

This clonotype was observed a handful of times. The CDR3 reads CSVEWMDRLGGYTF. The CDR3 DNA reads as TGCAGCGTTGAGTGGATGGACAGATTGGGCGGCTACACCTTC. The chain couples TRBV29-1 to TRBJ1-2; perhaps TRBD1 as D (6 bases). The CDR3 runs to 14 residues. CDR1 is SQVTM and CDR2 is ANQGSEA in the germline V gene. The V end was cut by 3 bases, the J end by 8 bases, with 19 bases between.

This chain joins TRBV6-2 or TRBV6-3 and TRBJ1-1; D remains ambiguous. Between the trimmed V and J ends, which lost 2 bases and 3 bases, there was a span of 7 bases. This CDR3 is 13 amino acids long. Germline values: CDR1 MNHEY, CDR2 SVGEGT. The DNA for the CDR3 is TGTGCCAGCAGTTACGATGGGGACACTGAAGCTTTCTTT. Protein sequence: CASSYDGDTEAFF.

This clonotype was counted at least ten times. The V and J genes are TRBV12-3 or TRBV12-4 and TRBJ2-3; 8 bases agree with TRBD2. This CDR3 is 15 amino acids long. Germline trimming cut 5 bases from V and 0 bases from J; bases unmatched to any gene: 4. The CDR3 is CASSMGLGSTDTQYF. CDR3 DNA: TGTGCCAGCAGTATGGGACTAGGTAGCACAGATACGCAGTATTTT.

The V gene is TRBV11-3, the J gene TRBJ1-5, with 10 positions matching TRBD1. This CDR3 spans 15 amino acids. CDR1 and CDR2 from the germline V gene are SGHNT and YENEEA. After removal of 11 bases from V and 2 bases from J, the junction contained 9 bases not matched to a gene. The DNA for the CDR3 is TGTGCCTGGGACCCCGGGACAGGGGGCAATCAGCCCCAGCATTTT. Protein: CAWDPGTGGNQPQHF.

Of note for this clonotype: Since no conserved phenylalanine or tryptophan closes the CDR3, a read error is the likely cause. The V gene is TRBV20-1, the J gene TRBJ2-3; D is unresolved. Germline CDR1 is DFQATT and CDR2 is SNEGSKA (reference sequence). V was pared by 4 bases and J by 4 bases, with 6 bases between. The CDR3 loop spans 11 amino acids. CDR3 amino acids: CSATRADTQYL. CDR3 in DNA: TGCAGTGCTACACGCGCAGATACGCAGTATTTA.

For this clonotype: The junction does not match germline at one end; this may be a read error. The chain recombines TRBV12-3 or TRBV12-4 with TRBJ1-1; unclear D gene. The CDR3 consists of 14 residues. The CDR3 is CASSIGPGNTEVFF. The CDR3 region has the DNA TGTGCCAGCAGTATAGGACCGGGGAACACTGAAGTTTTCTTT.

This clonotype was seen ten or more times. The V gene is TRBV12-3 or TRBV12-4, the J gene TRBJ1-1; the D is unclear. The ends were cut back, 3 bases at V and 0 bases at J, with 14 bases in the middle. CDR3 length equals 16 residues. The CDR3 sequence: CASSFMAGGMNTEAFF. The CDR3 coding sequence is TGTGCCAGCAGTTTCATGGCGGGAGGTATGAACACTGAAGCTTTCTTT.

The chain is built from TRBV14 and TRBJ2-7; a weak D match, TRBD2 (5 bases). The CDR3 is made up of 13 amino acids. V was pared by 1 base and J by 4 bases, with 8 bases between. Germline V gene lookup returns CDR1 SGHDN and CDR2 FVKESK. In nucleotides, the CDR3 is TGTGCCAGCAGCCAAGGAGAGGGTTACGAGCAGTACTTC. Its protein product is CASSQGEGYEQYF.

This clonotype was seen only a few times. The rearrangement joins TRBV14 to TRBJ2-6; D gene uncertain. Germline V gives CDR1 SGHDN, CDR2 FVKESK. V was cut by 3 bases and J by 2 bases, with 8 bases left in between. The length of the CDR3 is 15 residues. The CDR3 DNA reads TGTGCCAGCAGCCATTGGTCAACTGGGGCCAACGTCCTGACTTTC. As protein: CASSHWSTGANVLTF.

This chain joins TRBV30 and TRBJ2-7; 7 positions agree with TRBD2. CDR3 length equals 16 residues. Germline loops: CDR1 GTSNPN, CDR2 SVGIG (reference sequence). J was trimmed by 2 bases and V by 0 bases; bases with no gene match: 10. In DNA form, the CDR3 reads TGTGCCTGGAGTGTAAGGATCTGGCGGGGGACCTACGAGCAGTACTTC. It specifies CAWSVRIWRGTYEQYF.

This clonotype was counted only a few times. DNA of the CDR3: TGCAGTGCTGACCAACTAGCCCTATCCTACGAGCAGTACTTC. This codes for CSADQLALSYEQYF. The rearrangement joins TRBV20-1 to TRBJ2-7; tentative D call: TRBD2 (6 bases). V dropped 5 bases and J dropped 1 base, with 15 bases sitting between them. CDR1 is DFQATT and CDR2 is SNEGSKA in the germline V gene (reference sequence). This CDR3 has 14 amino acids.

This clonotype was detected a few times. This sequence joins TRBV9 and TRBJ2-2, with TRBD2 matching over 12 bases. Losses at the gene ends were 4 bases for V and 0 bases for J; bases not matched to a gene: 4. Germline values: CDR1 SGDLS, CDR2 YYNGEE. The CDR3 has 17 amino acids. DNA of the CDR3: TGTGCCAGCAGCCACGGACTAGCGGGGACGAACACCGGGGAGCTGTTTTTT. Translation: CASSHGLAGTNTGELFF.

The J gene is TRBJ2-1, the V gene TRBV6-1; D is tentatively TRBD1 or TRBD2 (6 bases each). The V and J ends lost 6 bases and 8 bases respectively, with 14 bases between them. Germline assignment: CDR1 MNHNS and CDR2 SASEGT. The CDR3 contains 13 residues. CDR3 loop: CASRGVGGHEQFF. CDR3 DNA sequence: TGTGCCAGCAGGGGGGTCGGGGGCCATGAGCAGTTCTTC.

The rearrangement links TRBV30 to TRBJ1-2; the match to TRBD1 covers 8 bases. CDR3 length: 11 amino acids. The germline CDR1 and CDR2 sequences are GTSNPN and SVGIG (reference sequence). V dropped 7 bases and J dropped 7; count of bases not matched to a gene: 5. The CDR3 DNA reads as TGTGCCTTCGGACAGGGCGCTGGCTACACCTTC. It specifies CAFGQGAGYTF.

This clonotype was seen at least ten times. The chain links TRBV7-8 to TRBJ2-7; D remains ambiguous. Trimming removed 3 bases from V and 6 bases from J, with 18 bases in between. This CDR3 is built from 15 residues. Germline values: CDR1 SGHVS, CDR2 FQNEAQ. CDR3 sequence: CASSFDRVGVSEQYF. For the CDR3, the DNA is TGTGCCAGCAGCTTTGACCGGGTTGGAGTCTCCGAGCAGTACTTC.

This clonotype has only one observation. The V call is TRBV6-1, the J call TRBJ2-7, with D possibly being TRBD2 (6 bases). Germline loops: CDR1 MNHNS, CDR2 SASEGT. The CDR3 totals 15 residues. The V gene lost 6 bases and the J gene lost 0 bases, with 15 bases spanning the gap. DNA for the CDR3: TGTGCCAGCAGACGACGGATTAGCGGCTCCTACGAGCAGTACTTC. It codes for CASRRRISGSYEQYF.

This clonotype was counted many times. The J gene is TRBJ1-3, the V gene TRBV6-1; a possible D gene is TRBD1 (6 bases). Germline CDR1 MNHNS, CDR2 SASEGT. Trimming shortened V by 5 bases and J by 4 bases, and 9 bases separated the two germline ends. The CDR3 covers 13 residues. CDR3 protein: CASSQGSGNTIYF. The CDR3 DNA reads as TGTGCCAGCAGTCAGGGGTCCGGAAACACCATATATTTT.